This TCR beta chain comes out of a study of shared clonotypes between healthy human individuals. Overall study findings and caveats: Rarefaction gave evidence that sorted-subset sequencing remained incomplete despite large depth. Approximately 4.9% of naive CD4 clonotypes were shared across four donors. Larger richness was generally estimated for naive than memory subsets.

Naive CD8 populations comprised CD45RO-negative cells positively selected for CCR7, excluding terminally differentiated effector memory CD45RA+ cells. Original processing notes: Sequence data from immunoSEQ were junction-only and lacked quality scores; consequently, filtering differed. Method: immunoSEQ multiplex PCR; TCRdb's copy keeps in-frame clones and lacks some. V, J and clone size derive from that table, while D and trimming were established from the DNA sequence. The sample carries about 2.1 million clones, roughly 93% recorded once. In regard to this clone: Its target is unknown.

The CDR3 totals 15 residues. Per germline, CDR1 MNHEY and CDR2 SMNVEV (reference sequence). Trimming cost V 7 bases and J 1 base, with 16 bases left between them. The sequence was obtained from a man between 18 and 29 years old in good health. Some clones in this sample may be carry-over from other donors' samples. This chain connects TRBV27 to TRBJ1-1; tentatively, D is TRBD1 (6 bases). Sample: naive CD8+ T cells from PBMCs. The chain's CDR3 is CASNIGQSANTEAFF. The CDR3 coding sequence is TGTGCCAGCAATATTGGACAGAGTGCGAACACTGAAGCTTTCTTT.